This T cell receptor (beta chain) was identified in a study of T cell repertoires in cytomegalovirus infection (dated by TCRdb to about 2019). As for the study more broadly: Because public TCR beta signatures pointed to carriage of CMV infection together with the matching HLA type, the HLA type of each donor mattered for the analysis.

Beyond this particular receptor, the publication reports: Cumulative frequency of public TCR beta family members discriminated carriers of CMV infection plus the relevant HLA type in this cohort and an independent approximately 360-donor cohort. The ex vivo response was dominated by HLA-C-restricted CMV-specific TCR beta clonotypes, and the single most frequent clonotype in two of eight donors was supplied by these HLA-C-restricted clonotypes.

This clonotype was detected a few times. The antigen this receptor binds is unknown. No qualities accompany the bases; no much larger clone lies one base away. Sequencing used an Illumina HiSeq 1500. Starting from the raw public reads, TCRdb applied fastp trimming at Q25, assembled clones with MiXCR and retained in-frame beta chains. Rows are combined by CDR3 protein, so each entry shows the most common genes and DNA. Across this sample there are over 300,000 distinct CDR3 sequences, with 9.5% seen only once. The ten largest clones add up to 3.5% to 4.5% of the sample. CDR1 and CDR2, per the germline V gene (reference sequence), are LNHDA and SQIVND. Ends trimmed: V by 4 bases, J by 6 bases; bases unmatched to a gene: 12. There are 17 amino acids in the CDR3, from cysteine to phenylalanine inclusive. The kept DNA is CDR3 alone, 51 bases in frame from the first base.

This clonotype was obtained from a human donor in good health (CMV status not recorded). Some clones in this sample may be carry-over from other donors' samples. This sequence uses TRBV19 and TRBJ2-3, with 11 bases aligning to TRBD2. Input material: PBMCs. The nucleotide sequence is given as TGTGCCAGTAGTAAGGGACCGATCGGACTAGCGGGTGATACGCAGTATTTT. Translated, this gives CASSKGPIGLAGDTQYF.